This is a list of T cell receptor beta chains from one sample in a study of shared clonotypes between healthy human individuals. Sequencing was performed with immunoSEQ multiplex PCR; in TCRdb, only in-frame clones are kept and a portion is missing. The data contain some 680,000 clones, less than 80% of them seen just once; the ten biggest clones take up 1.5% to 2%. The sequencing sample was made of memory CD4+ T cells sorted from blood. These TCRs come from a woman aged 30 to 39 in good health. The CDR3 runs from the conserved cysteine through the conserved F or W. A D gene is named only where the DNA matches it firmly. Clone size is shown for a subset of rows, as once, few, many or a class of expanded clone.

J: TRBJ2-2
V: TRBV19
D: -
size: -
CDR3: CASKAMVNTGELFF
DNA: TGTGCCAGTAAAGCTATGGTTAACACCGGGGAGCTGTTTTTT

J: TRBJ1-2
V: TRBV28
D: TRBD1
size: once
CDR3: CASSFPPSGTGVGYTF
DNA: TGTGCCAGCAGTTTCCCTCCTTCCGGGACAGGGGTCGGCTACACCTTC

J: TRBJ1-4
V: TRBV28
D: -
size: -
CDR3: CASSGGNEKLFF
DNA: TGTGCCAGCAGCGGGGGTAATGAAAAACTGTTTTTT

J: TRBJ2-7
V: TRBV15
D: TRBD2
size: -
CDR3: CATSRDFASEWEGYEQYF
DNA: TGTGCCACCAGCAGAGATTTCGCGTCGGAGTGGGAGGGCTACGAGCAGTACTTC

J: TRBJ2-1
V: TRBV5-1
D: TRBD2
size: -
CDR3: CASRGLAGVEAEQFF
DNA: TGCGCCAGCAGGGGACTAGCGGGAGTCGAAGCTGAGCAGTTCTTC

J: TRBJ1-1
V: TRBV5-1
D: -
size: few
CDR3: CASKYSRPDTEAFF
DNA: TGCGCCAGCAAATACAGCCGCCCGGACACTGAAGCTTTCTTT

J: TRBJ2-5
V: TRBV9
D: -
size: -
CDR3: CASSAGVNRGKETQYF
DNA: TGTGCCAGCAGCGCGGGCGTGAATCGGGGGAAAGAGACCCAGTACTTC

J: TRBJ1-4
V: TRBV4-1
D: -
size: -
CDR3: CASSQVVAGTTNEKLFF
DNA: TGCGCCAGCAGCCAAGTGGTGGCAGGCACAACTAATGAAAAACTGTTTTTT

J: TRBJ2-7
V: TRBV28
D: -
size: -
CDR3: CASSVRVVSYEQYF
DNA: TGTGCCAGCAGCGTTCGGGTAGTGAGCTACGAGCAGTACTTC

J: TRBJ1-4
V: TRBV25-1
D: -
size: -
CDR3: CASSGTVEKLFF
DNA: TGTGCCAGCAGTGGTACAGTAGAAAAACTGTTTTTT

J: TRBJ2-3
V: TRBV5-1
D: -
size: medium-sized
CDR3: CASSLNAGSTDTQYF
DNA: TGCGCCAGCAGCTTGAACGCTGGGAGCACAGATACGCAGTATTTT

J: TRBJ2-7
V: TRBV19
D: -
size: -
CDR3: CASSKLDRAEQYF
DNA: TGTGCCAGTAGTAAACTAGACCGGGCCGAGCAGTACTTC

J: TRBJ1-3
V: TRBV5-6
D: -
size: -
CDR3: CASSLRTASGNTIYF
DNA: TGTGCCAGCAGCTTAAGGACAGCCTCTGGAAACACCATATATTTT

J: TRBJ2-5
V: TRBV29-1
D: -
size: -
CDR3: CSVEIYSGETQYF
DNA: TGCAGCGTTGAAATATATAGTGGAGAGACCCAGTACTTC

J: TRBJ1-1
V: TRBV11-3
D: TRBD1
size: -
CDR3: CASSLGTGHEAFF
DNA: TGTGCCAGCAGCTTAGGGACAGGGCATGAAGCTTTCTTT

J: TRBJ1-1
V: TRBV7-2
D: TRBD1
size: -
CDR3: CASSSWTGGGTEAFF
DNA: TGTGCCAGCAGCTCCTGGACAGGGGGCGGGACTGAAGCTTTCTTT

J: TRBJ1-4
V: TRBV7-9
D: -
size: -
CDR3: CASSAEEGEKLFF
DNA: TGTGCCAGCAGCGCAGAGGAAGGTGAAAAACTGTTTTTT

J: TRBJ2-4
V: TRBV28
D: -
size: -
CDR3: CASSFQEGQNIQYF
DNA: TGTGCCAGCAGTTTTCAGGAAGGCCAAAACATTCAGTACTTC

J: TRBJ2-3
V: TRBV19
D: -
size: -
CDR3: CASSPSADTQYF
DNA: TGTGCCAGTAGTCCGAGTGCAGATACGCAGTATTTT

J: TRBJ2-5
V: TRBV2
D: -
size: -
CDR3: CATVGSGGQETQYF
DNA: TGTGCCACCGTTGGCAGCGGAGGACAAGAGACCCAGTACTTC

J: TRBJ2-1
V: TRBV18
D: TRBD2
size: -
CDR3: CASSPGGTVEQFF
DNA: TGTGCCAGCTCACCGGGAGGGACTGTTGAGCAGTTCTTC

J: TRBJ2-7
V: TRBV29-1
D: -
size: -
CDR3: CSAFRPPYEQYF
DNA: TGCAGCGCCTTTAGGCCCCCCTACGAGCAGTACTTC

J: TRBJ2-7
V: TRBV6-5
D: -
size: -
CDR3: CASSYGRTHQAYEQYF
DNA: TGTGCCAGCAGTTACGGCAGGACGCATCAGGCCTACGAGCAGTACTTC

J: TRBJ2-3
V: TRBV18
D: TRBD2
size: once
CDR3: CASSKGLAGGSASTTSTDTQYF
DNA: TGTGCCAGCTCAAAGGGACTAGCTGGGGGATCGGCTTCAACTACTAGCACAGATACGCAGTATTTT

J: TRBJ2-2
V: TRBV2
D: -
size: few
CDR3: CATHGSFAGELFF
DNA: TGTGCCACCCATGGTAGTTTTGCCGGGGAGCTGTTTTTT

J: TRBJ1-1
V: TRBV13
D: -
size: -
CDR3: CASSPKMRDEAFF
DNA: TGTGCCAGCAGCCCGAAGATGAGGGATGAAGCTTTCTTT

J: TRBJ2-3
V: TRBV2
D: -
size: -
CDR3: CASTQRTGRADTQYF
DNA: TGTGCCAGCACCCAACGGACTGGCAGGGCAGATACGCAGTATTTT

J: TRBJ2-7
V: TRBV6-6
D: -
size: -
CDR3: CASRDTTVSYEQYF
DNA: TGTGCCAGCAGGGACACGACCGTCTCCTACGAGCAGTACTTC

J: TRBJ2-7
V: TRBV28
D: TRBD2
size: -
CDR3: CASRTDASGSYEQYF
DNA: TGTGCCAGCAGGACAGACGCTAGCGGTTCCTACGAGCAGTACTTC

J: TRBJ2-7
V: TRBV7-2
D: -
size: -
CDR3: CASSQAQASSYEQYF
DNA: TGTGCCAGCAGCCAAGCTCAGGCTAGCAGCTACGAGCAGTACTTC

J: TRBJ2-7
V: TRBV14
D: -
size: -
CDR3: CASSQVAGVAYEQYF
DNA: TGTGCCAGCAGCCAAGTGGCAGGGGTCGCCTACGAGCAGTACTTC

J: TRBJ2-2
V: TRBV6-5
D: TRBD2
size: -
CDR3: CASSYRRGDTGELFF
DNA: TGTGCCAGCAGTTACCGCCGGGGGGACACCGGGGAGCTGTTTTTT

J: TRBJ2-7
V: TRBV5-5
D: -
size: -
CDR3: CASSLEVGLVRF
DNA: TGTGCCAGCAGCTTGGAAGTGGGACTGGTCCGTTTC

J: TRBJ1-5
V: TRBV2
D: -
size: -
CDR3: CASSEREGSNQPQHF
DNA: TGTGCCAGCAGTGAACGCGAGGGGTCGAATCAGCCCCAGCATTTT

J: TRBJ2-7
V: TRBV6-5
D: TRBD2
size: -
CDR3: CASSTTSGSPNEQYF
DNA: TGTGCCAGCAGCACGACTAGCGGGAGTCCCAACGAGCAGTACTTC

J: TRBJ1-2
V: TRBV29-1
D: -
size: -
CDR3: CSVSGTLGGYTF
DNA: TGCAGCGTGTCCGGGACACTCGGGGGCTACACCTTC

J: TRBJ2-5
V: TRBV30
D: -
size: -
CDR3: CAWSVRAKETQYF
DNA: TGTGCCTGGAGTGTAAGAGCGAAAGAGACCCAGTACTTC

J: TRBJ2-2
V: TRBV25-1
D: -
size: once
CDR3: CASSDPNDGNTGELFF
DNA: TGTGCCAGCAGTGATCCGAACGACGGGAACACCGGGGAGCTGTTTTTT

J: TRBJ1-1
V: TRBV5-1
D: -
size: few
CDR3: CASSLVQGDTEAFF
DNA: TGCGCCAGCAGCTTGGTGCAGGGCGACACTGAAGCTTTCTTT

J: TRBJ2-3
V: TRBV7-9
D: -
size: -
CDR3: CASSPFPDRRAQYF
DNA: TGTGCCAGCAGCCCCTTTCCTGACAGGCGGGCGCAGTATTTT

J: TRBJ2-3
V: TRBV5-1
D: -
size: -
CDR3: CASSLARTAWGTDTQYF
DNA: TGCGCCAGCAGCTTGGCACGGACGGCCTGGGGCACAGATACGCAGTATTTT

J: TRBJ1-3
V: TRBV9
D: -
size: -
CDR3: CASSAFGGGIGNTIYF
DNA: TGTGCCAGCAGCGCGTTTGGAGGGGGGATTGGAAACACCATATATTTT

J: TRBJ2-5
V: TRBV19
D: -
size: -
CDR3: CASSMDRRKETQYF
DNA: TGTGCCAGTAGTATGGACAGAAGAAAAGAGACCCAGTACTTC

J: TRBJ1-5
V: TRBV27
D: TRBD1
size: -
CDR3: CASGRQGGNQPQHF
DNA: TGTGCCAGCGGGCGACAGGGAGGAAATCAGCCCCAGCATTTT

J: TRBJ1-2
V: TRBV28
D: -
size: -
CDR3: CASRTREGPYGYTF
DNA: TGTGCCAGCAGGACCAGAGAGGGACCCTATGGCTACACCTTC

J: TRBJ2-5
V: TRBV25-1
D: -
size: -
CDR3: CASSELPGRGETQYF
DNA: TGTGCCAGCAGTGAACTCCCCGGGAGAGGAGAGACCCAGTACTTC

J: TRBJ2-2
V: TRBV19
D: -
size: few
CDR3: CASSTGSGELFF
DNA: TGTGCCAGTAGTACTGGCTCCGGGGAGCTGTTTTTT

J: TRBJ2-2
V: TRBV6-6
D: -
size: -
CDR3: CASTLQGAGNTGELFF
DNA: TGTGCCAGCACCCTCCAGGGAGCTGGGAACACCGGGGAGCTGTTTTTT

J: TRBJ1-4
V: TRBV28
D: -
size: -
CDR3: CASSFYEKLFF
DNA: TGTGCCAGCAGTTTCTATGAAAAACTGTTTTTT

J: TRBJ2-1
V: TRBV27
D: TRBD2
size: -
CDR3: CASRSNPGLAVDEQFF
DNA: TGTGCCAGCAGATCGAACCCGGGACTAGCGGTGGATGAGCAGTTCTTC

J: TRBJ2-2
V: TRBV5-1
D: -
size: few
CDR3: CASSLDAGVAGELFF
DNA: TGCGCCAGCAGCTTGGATGCGGGTGTTGCCGGGGAGCTGTTTTTT

J: TRBJ2-3
V: TRBV15
D: TRBD2
size: -
CDR3: CATSRGGSSDTQYF
DNA: TGTGCCACCAGCAGGGGCGGGAGTAGCGATACGCAGTATTTT

J: TRBJ2-7
V: TRBV10-1
D: TRBD1
size: -
CDR3: CASSGDRGLAEQYF
DNA: TGCGCCAGCAGTGGTGACAGGGGCTTGGCCGAGCAGTACTTC

J: TRBJ2-3
V: TRBV18
D: TRBD2
size: -
CDR3: CASSPGGRRADTQYF
DNA: TGTGCCAGCTCACCAGGCGGGAGAAGGGCAGATACGCAGTATTTT

J: TRBJ1-4
V: TRBV10-3
D: -
size: -
CDR3: CAISDSGRGSEKLFF
DNA: TGTGCCATCAGTGATAGCGGTAGGGGGTCTGAAAAACTGTTTTTT

J: TRBJ1-1
V: TRBV14
D: -
size: few
CDR3: CASSQENMGAGVAEAFF
DNA: TGTGCCAGCAGCCAAGAAAATATGGGGGCAGGGGTGGCTGAAGCTTTCTTT

J: TRBJ1-2
V: TRBV6-6
D: -
size: few
CDR3: CASSYSNGGGKGYTF
DNA: TGTGCCAGCAGTTACTCGAATGGGGGGGGCAAAGGCTACACCTTC